The rows below give T cell receptor beta chains drawn from one sample of a study of blood T cell repertoires in COVID-19. Generated by immunoSEQ multiplex PCR, the TCRdb table keeps only in-frame clones and is missing some. In the table there are a few hundred thousand clones, roughly 86% of which are singletons. The sequenced sample was PBMCs or T cells enriched from blood (not recorded which). The receptors originated from a woman aged 45-60 years who had been exposed to COVID-19. Both conserved end residues are part of each CDR3. Fields, in order: D gene, clone size, V gene, J gene, CDR3 DNA, CDR3 protein. A D gene is named only where the DNA matches it firmly. Only part of the rows carry a size: once, few, many, or a class if the clone is expanded.

.	.	TRBV4-1	TRBJ1-2	TGCGCCAGCAGCCAAGGTCAGGGAGGTAGCTATGGCTACACCTTC	CASSQGQGGSYGYTF
.	.	TRBV28	TRBJ1-2	TGTGCCAGCAGTTTAAGGCAGGCTTATGGCTACACCTTC	CASSLRQAYGYTF
.	.	TRBV7-9	TRBJ2-2	TGTGCCAGCAGCCCTGAGGGCGGGGCGAACACCGGGGAGCTGTTTTTT	CASSPEGGANTGELFF
TRBD2	once	TRBV5-1	TRBJ2-1	TGCGCCAGCAGCTCCGGGACTAGCGGGGGGGCCCGTAACAATGAGCAGTTCTTC	CASSSGTSGGARNNEQFF
.	.	TRBV27	TRBJ1-5	TGTGCCAGCAGTCCCCGGGTGACGAGCAATCAGCCCCAGCATTTT	CASSPRVTSNQPQHF
TRBD2	.	TRBV7-9	TRBJ2-7	TGTGCCAGCAGCTTAGCGCTGGAGCGGGGGGGGACCTACGAGCAGTACTTC	CASSLALERGGTYEQYF
.	.	TRBV6-1	TRBJ2-5	TGTGCCAGCAGTGAATTGGCGGGGCCAGAGACCCAGTACTTC	CASSELAGPETQYF
.	.	TRBV25-1	TRBJ1-2	TGTGCCAGCAGTCCCTCACTTAACTATGGCTACACCTTC	CASSPSLNYGYTF
TRBD2	.	TRBV7-8	TRBJ2-2	TGTGCCAGCAGCTTAGATGGAGGTGTTAGCGGGGCGCCGAGGGGGGAGCTGTTTTTT	CASSLDGGVSGAPRGELFF
.	.	TRBV11-2	TRBJ1-5	TGTGCCAGCAGCTTATCCCACAATCAGCCCCAGCATTTT	CASSLSHNQPQHF
TRBD1	.	TRBV14	TRBJ2-7	TGTGCCAGCAGCCACCGAATAACAGGGGCCGACAGCTCCTACGAGCAGTACTTC	CASSHRITGADSSYEQYF
.	.	TRBV4-2	TRBJ1-4	TGTGCCAGCAGCCAACTACAGGGTTCAGGTGAAAAACTGTTTTTT	CASSQLQGSGEKLFF